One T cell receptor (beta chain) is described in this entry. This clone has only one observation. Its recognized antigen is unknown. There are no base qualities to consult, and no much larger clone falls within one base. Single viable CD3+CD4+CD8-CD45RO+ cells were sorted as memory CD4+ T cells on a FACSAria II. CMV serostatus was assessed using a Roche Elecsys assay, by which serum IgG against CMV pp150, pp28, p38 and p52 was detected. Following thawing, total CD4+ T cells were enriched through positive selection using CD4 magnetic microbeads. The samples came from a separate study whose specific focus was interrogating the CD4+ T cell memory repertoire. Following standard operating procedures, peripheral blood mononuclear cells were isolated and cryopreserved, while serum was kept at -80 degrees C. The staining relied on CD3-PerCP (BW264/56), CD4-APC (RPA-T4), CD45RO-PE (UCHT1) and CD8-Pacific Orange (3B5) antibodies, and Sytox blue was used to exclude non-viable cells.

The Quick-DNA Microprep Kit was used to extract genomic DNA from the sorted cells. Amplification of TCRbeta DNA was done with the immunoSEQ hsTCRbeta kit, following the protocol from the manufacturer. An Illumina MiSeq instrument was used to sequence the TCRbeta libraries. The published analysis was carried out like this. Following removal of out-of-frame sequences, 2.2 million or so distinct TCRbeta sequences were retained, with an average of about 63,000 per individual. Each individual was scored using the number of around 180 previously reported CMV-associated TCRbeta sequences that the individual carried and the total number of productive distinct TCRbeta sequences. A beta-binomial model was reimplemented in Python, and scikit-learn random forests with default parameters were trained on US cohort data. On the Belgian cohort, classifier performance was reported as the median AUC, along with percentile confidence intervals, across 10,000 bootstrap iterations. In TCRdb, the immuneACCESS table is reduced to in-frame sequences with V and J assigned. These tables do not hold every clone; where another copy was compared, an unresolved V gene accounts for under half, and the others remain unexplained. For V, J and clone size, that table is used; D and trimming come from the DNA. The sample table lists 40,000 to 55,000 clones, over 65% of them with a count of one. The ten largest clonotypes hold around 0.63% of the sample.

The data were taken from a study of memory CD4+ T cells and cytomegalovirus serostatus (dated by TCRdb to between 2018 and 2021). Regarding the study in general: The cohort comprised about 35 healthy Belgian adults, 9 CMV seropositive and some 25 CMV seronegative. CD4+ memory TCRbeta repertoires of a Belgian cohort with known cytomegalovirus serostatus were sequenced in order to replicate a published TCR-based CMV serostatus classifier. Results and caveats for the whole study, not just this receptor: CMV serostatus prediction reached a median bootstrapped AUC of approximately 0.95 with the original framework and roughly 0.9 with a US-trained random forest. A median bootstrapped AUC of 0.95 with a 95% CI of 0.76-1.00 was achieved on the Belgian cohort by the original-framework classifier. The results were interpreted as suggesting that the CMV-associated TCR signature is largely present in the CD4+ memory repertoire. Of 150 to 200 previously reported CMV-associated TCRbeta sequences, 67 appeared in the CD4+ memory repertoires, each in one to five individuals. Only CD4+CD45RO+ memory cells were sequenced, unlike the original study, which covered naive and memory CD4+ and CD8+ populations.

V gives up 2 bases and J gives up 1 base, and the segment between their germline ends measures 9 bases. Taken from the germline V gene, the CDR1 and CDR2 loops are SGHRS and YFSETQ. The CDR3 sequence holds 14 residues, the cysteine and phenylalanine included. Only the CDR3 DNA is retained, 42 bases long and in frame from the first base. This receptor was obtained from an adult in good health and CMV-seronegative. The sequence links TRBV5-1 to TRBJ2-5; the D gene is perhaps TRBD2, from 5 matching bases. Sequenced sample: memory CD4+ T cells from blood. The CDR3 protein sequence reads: CASSFLSGQETQYF. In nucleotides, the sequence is TGCGCCAGCAGCTTTTTGAGCGGCCAAGAGACCCAGTACTTC.